The entry that follows covers one T cell receptor beta chain sequence. The sample is drawn from a study of blood T cell repertoires in COVID-19. Study background: Acute and convalescent COVID-19 samples came from the United States, Italy and Spain.

There are 13 residues in the CDR3. CDR1 is MDHEN, CDR2 SYDVKM, per germline. V lost 10 bases and J lost 5; bases outside the gene matches: 8. Original analysis: Reference gene primer amplification yielded estimated nucleated cell counts. Data came from immunoSEQ multiplex PCR; TCRdb stores just in-frame clones and leaves some out. V and J calls plus clone size are reproduced from that table; the DNA served to infer D and trimming. The sample lists a few hundred thousand clones, 83% occurring once. The genes are TRBV28 and TRBJ1-2, with 9 bases matching TRBD1. What was sequenced was peripheral blood. This TCR came from a man in his fifties or sixties who had recovered from COVID-19. DNA of the CDR3: TGTGCCATCGTCCCGGGACAGGGTTATGGCTACACCTTC. Translated: CAIVPGQGYGYTF.